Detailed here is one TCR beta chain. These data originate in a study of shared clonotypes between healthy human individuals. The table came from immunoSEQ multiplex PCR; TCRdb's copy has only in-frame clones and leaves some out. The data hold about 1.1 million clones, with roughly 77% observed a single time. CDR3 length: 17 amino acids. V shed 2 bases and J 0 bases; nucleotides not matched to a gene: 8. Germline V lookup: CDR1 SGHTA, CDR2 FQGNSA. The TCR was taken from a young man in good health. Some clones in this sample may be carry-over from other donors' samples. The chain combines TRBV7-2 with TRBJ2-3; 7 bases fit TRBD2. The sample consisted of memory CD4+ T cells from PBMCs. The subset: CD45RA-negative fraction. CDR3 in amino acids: CASSLRSGGGSTDTQYF. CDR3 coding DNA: TGTGCCAGCAGCTTAAGGAGTGGCGGGGGTAGCACAGATACGCAGTATTTT.